These 18 T cell receptor beta chains were all obtained from the same sample, sequenced in a study of CD8 T cells in Susac syndrome. After extraction with the RNeasy kit, about 0.45 to 1 ug of the RNA was reverse transcribed using random hexamers. TCRdb re-called the immunoSEQ multiplex PCR reads with MiXCR, one entry per CDR3 protein. The data contain fewer than 150,000 distinct CDR3 sequences, over 85% of them singletons. The sample consisted of CD8+ T cells from PBMCs. The receptors come from a human donor in good health.

This clonotype was counted between two and nine times. This chain joins TRBV7-8 and TRBJ2-5; D remains ambiguous. Trimming removed 2 bases at V and 5 bases at J, with 9 bases between. The CDR3 loop spans 13 amino acids. Germline V gene lookup returns CDR1 SGHVS and CDR2 FQNEAQ. This chain's CDR3 is CASSLPSEETQYF. The CDR3 DNA reads TGTGCCAGCAGCTTACCTTCGGAGGAGACCCAGTACTTC.

The chain combines TRBV14 with TRBJ1-2; D ambiguous. Trimming shortened V by 2 bases and J by 2 bases, and 6 bases separated the two germline ends. This CDR3 region has 13 residues. The germline V gene has CDR1 SGHDN and CDR2 FVKESK. The DNA for the CDR3 is TGTGCCAGCAGCCAATTCATCAACTATGGCTACACCTTC. Translation gives CASSQFINYGYTF.

The chain combines TRBV30 with TRBJ2-1, with TRBD2 as a possible D gene (6 bases). Trimming left V 2 bases short and J 8 bases short, with 19 bases between. Germline lookup yields CDR1 GTSNPN and CDR2 SVGIG (reference sequence). This CDR3 is 15 amino acids long. The CDR3 is CAWSSETSVGHEQFF. The CDR3 bases are TGTGCCTGGAGTTCGGAGACTAGTGTGGGCCATGAGCAGTTCTTC.

The J gene is TRBJ2-7, the V gene TRBV7-9; D call uncertain. This CDR3 has 13 amino acids. V shed 2 bases and J shed 7 bases, with 12 bases lying between them. In germline, CDR1 is SEHNR, CDR2 FQNEAQ (reference sequence). The DNA for the CDR3 is TGTGCCAGCAGCTTAATGCCCGCGGAGGAGCAGTACTTC. Encoded protein: CASSLMPAEEQYF.

This clonotype was seen a few times. This chain uses TRBV15 with TRBJ2-7; 8 nucleotides line up with TRBD2. V was clipped by 8 bases and J by 0 bases; unmatched bases: 3. Germline V CDR1 and CDR2: LNHNV, YYDKDF (reference sequence). The CDR3 is 13 residues long. CDR3 nucleotides: TGTGCCACCGCTAGCGGGCCCTCCTACGAGCAGTACTTC. Translation: CATASGPSYEQYF.

The J gene is TRBJ2-3, the V gene TRBV15, with D uncertain. CDR1 is LNHNV, CDR2 YYDKDF, per germline (reference sequence). This CDR3 contains 14 residues. The V and J ends lost 5 bases and 1 base respectively, with 10 bases between them. The CDR3 spells CATSWRSGTDTQYF. The CDR3 coding sequence is TGTGCCACCAGCTGGCGGAGTGGCACAGATACGCAGTATTTT.

The chain combines TRBV12-3 or TRBV12-4 with TRBJ2-3, with D hard to call. V was clipped by 1 base and J by 1 base, with 3 bases between them. The CDR3 runs 13 residues. This CDR3 reads CASSLEGTDTQYF. In DNA, the CDR3 is TGTGCCAGCAGTTTAGAAGGCACAGATACGCAGTATTTT.

The chain employs TRBV28 and TRBJ1-1, with D perhaps TRBD1 (5 bases). The CDR3 covers 12 residues. Trimming took off 9 bases at V and 1 base at J, with 9 bases between the two ends. Germline V gene sequence: CDR1 MDHEN, CDR2 SYDVKM. The CDR3 bases are TGTGCCAGTTCCGGACAGAACACTGAAGCTTTCTTT. Translated, it gives CASSGQNTEAFF.

The chain is built from TRBV9 and TRBJ2-1; D gene ambiguous. V was clipped by 0 bases and J by 8 bases, with 9 bases between them. Germline assignment: CDR1 SGDLS and CDR2 YYNGEE. This CDR3 region has 13 residues. CDR3 DNA sequence: TGTGCCAGCAGCGTAGGAGGTGGCGATGAGCAGTTCTTC. Translated: CASSVGGGDEQFF.

This chain joins TRBV29-1 and TRBJ1-1, with TRBD1 matching 7 bases. CDR1 is SQVTM, CDR2 ANQGSEA, per germline. V lost 0 bases and J lost 2; bases outside the gene matches: 6. CDR3 size: 15 residues. The CDR3, as DNA: TGCAGCGTTGAAGACCCGGGGACAGTTAACACTGAAGCTTTCTTT. It codes for CSVEDPGTVNTEAFF.

The J gene is TRBJ2-5, the V gene TRBV20-1; D remains unclear. The CDR3 covers 12 residues. V shed 3 bases and J shed 7 bases, with 12 bases lying between them. Germline V gene data show CDR1 as DFQATT and CDR2 as SNEGSKA (reference sequence). In nucleotides, the CDR3 is TGCAGTGCTAGCACCGGGTCGGTGACCCAGTACTTC. Amino acid sequence: CSASTGSVTQYF.

V is TRBV29-1 and J is TRBJ1-2; tentative D call: TRBD1 (5 bases). This CDR3 comprises 13 residues. Trimming removed 7 bases at V and 4 bases at J, with 16 bases between. CDR1 and CDR2 from the germline V gene are SQVTM and ANQGSEA. As DNA, the CDR3 is TGCAGCGCCCTGGGGGGGGGTAGCTATGGCTACACCTTC. It specifies CSALGGGSYGYTF.

The chain links TRBV5-1 to TRBJ2-1; D unresolved. The CDR3 runs to 11 residues. CDR1 is SGHRS and CDR2 is YFSETQ in the germline V gene. V lost 1 base to trimming and J lost 9 bases, with 5 bases between them. The DNA for the CDR3 is TGCGCCAGCAGCTTGACCAGTGAGCAGTTCTTC. Translating gives CASSLTSEQFF.

The V and J genes are TRBV9 and TRBJ2-7, with D possibly matching TRBD2 (6 bases). Trimming stripped 0 bases from V and 6 bases from J, with 10 bases between. Germline CDR1 SGDLS, CDR2 YYNGEE. The CDR3 has 13 residues. The CDR3 coding sequence is TGTGCCAGCAGCGTAGGGGCGGGGTTCGAGCAGTACTTC. Protein sequence: CASSVGAGFEQYF. Full variable domain (outside the CDR3, taken from reference TRBV9 and TRBJ2-7): DSGVTQTPKHLITATGQRVTLRCSPRSGDLSVYWYQQSLDQGLQFLIQYYNGEERAKGNILERFSAQQFPDLHSELNLSSLELGDSALYFCASSVGAGFEQYFGPGTRLTVT.

The rearrangement uses TRBV27 and TRBJ2-1; TRBD2 agrees at 9 bases. J gave up 8 bases and V 3 bases, and 8 bases lay outside the gene matches. The V gene's germline CDR1 is MNHEY and CDR2 SMNVEV (reference sequence). The length of the CDR3 is 15 residues. The CDR3 protein is CASSFLVAGVDEQFF. In DNA form, the CDR3 reads TGTGCCAGCAGTTTTTTGGTAGCGGGAGTGGATGAGCAGTTCTTC.

V gene TRBV20-1 combines with J gene TRBJ2-7, with TRBD2 matching 11 bases. V lost 6 bases, J lost 2 bases, and 6 bases stayed unmatched. Looked up from germline, CDR1 is DFQATT and CDR2 is SNEGSKA (reference sequence). The length of the CDR3 is 14 residues. CDR3 bases: TGCAGTGCCAACGAACTAGCGGGAGCCTACGAGCAGTACTTC. Its translation is CSANELAGAYEQYF.

The V and J genes are TRBV7-9 and TRBJ2-3, with D uncertain. CDR3 length: 15 residues. Germline V lookup: CDR1 SEHNR, CDR2 FQNEAQ (reference sequence). Trimming pared 4 bases from V and 1 base from J, leaving 12 bases between. The CDR3 spells CASSSPYRGTDTQYF. The CDR3 DNA reads as TGTGCCAGCAGCTCACCTTACAGAGGCACAGATACGCAGTATTTT.

The chain employs TRBV6-5 and TRBJ2-7; TRBD1 matches at 8 bases. Germline V lookup: CDR1 MNHEY, CDR2 SVGAGI. The CDR3 spans 13 residues. Germline trimming cut 3 bases from V and 4 bases from J; bases unmatched to any gene: 2. Here the CDR3 DNA reads TGTGCCAGCAGTTATACAGGGGGGTACGAGCAGTACTTC. It is translated as CASSYTGGYEQYF.